The source of this T cell receptor beta chain is a study of blood T cell repertoires in COVID-19. Study in general: Samples came from the United States, Italy and Spain, spanning acute and convalescent COVID-19. T cells, B-cell-depleted T cells, or PBMCs supplied cDNA or gDNA.

In the authors' methods: How many nucleated cells were present was estimated from reference gene primer amplification. Generated by immunoSEQ multiplex PCR, the TCRdb table keeps only in-frame clones and is missing some. V and J calls and clone size are those listed in that table; D and trimming were worked out from the DNA. The sample gives around 40,000 clones, 87% of which show up once; less than 25% is in the top ten. Trimming stripped 0 bases from V and 0 bases from J, with 12 bases between. Germline loops: CDR1 LGHDT, CDR2 YNNKEL (reference sequence). There are 17 residues in the CDR3. The rearrangement links TRBV3-1 (or the pseudogene TRBV3-2) to TRBJ1-5, with a tentative D call TRBD1 (5 bases). This TCR was sampled from a man aged 45-60 years with active or convalescent COVID-19. What was sequenced was peripheral blood. The CDR3: CASSQEHGGGSNQPQHF. The CDR3 DNA sequence: TGTGCCAGCAGCCAAGAGCATGGGGGGGGTAGCAATCAGCCCCAGCATTTT.